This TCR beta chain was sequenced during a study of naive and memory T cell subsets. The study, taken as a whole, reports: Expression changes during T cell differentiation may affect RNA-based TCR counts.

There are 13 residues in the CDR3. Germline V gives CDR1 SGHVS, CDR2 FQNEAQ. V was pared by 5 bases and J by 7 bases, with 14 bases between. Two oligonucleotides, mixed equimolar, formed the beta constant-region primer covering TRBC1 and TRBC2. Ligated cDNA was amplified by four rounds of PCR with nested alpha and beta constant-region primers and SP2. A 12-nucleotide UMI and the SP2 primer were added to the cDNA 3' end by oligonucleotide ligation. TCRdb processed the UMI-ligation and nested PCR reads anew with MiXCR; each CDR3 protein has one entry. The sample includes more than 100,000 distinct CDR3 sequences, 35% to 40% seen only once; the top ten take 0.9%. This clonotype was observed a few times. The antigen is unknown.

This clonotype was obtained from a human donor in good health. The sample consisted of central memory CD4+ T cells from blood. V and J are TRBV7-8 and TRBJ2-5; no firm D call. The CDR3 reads CASSQILAGTQYF. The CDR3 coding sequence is TGTGCCAGCAGCCAAATCCTGGCCGGGACCCAGTACTTC.